This TCR beta chain appears in the sequencing data of a study of breast tumors, draining lymph nodes, adjacent tissues. V lost 5 bases, J lost 0 bases, and 15 bases stayed unmatched. The CDR3 totals 19 residues. Germline CDR1 reads SGHTA; CDR2 reads FQGNSA. MiXCR, run by TCRdb on the multiplex PCR reads, gives a single entry per CDR3 protein. The sample carries around 12,000 distinct CDR3 sequences, approximately 70% recorded once. Sequencing was done on a sample of tumor-adjacent breast tissue. The chain links TRBV7-2 to TRBJ1-3; 8 bases fit TRBD1. This TCR was sampled from a female donor with breast cancer. Some clones in this sample may be carry-over from other donors' samples. In DNA, the CDR3 is TGTGCCAGCAGCCCCAGGGGGCGACAGGACTTTCGCTCTGGAAACACCATATATTTT. Amino acids: CASSPRGRQDFRSGNTIYF.